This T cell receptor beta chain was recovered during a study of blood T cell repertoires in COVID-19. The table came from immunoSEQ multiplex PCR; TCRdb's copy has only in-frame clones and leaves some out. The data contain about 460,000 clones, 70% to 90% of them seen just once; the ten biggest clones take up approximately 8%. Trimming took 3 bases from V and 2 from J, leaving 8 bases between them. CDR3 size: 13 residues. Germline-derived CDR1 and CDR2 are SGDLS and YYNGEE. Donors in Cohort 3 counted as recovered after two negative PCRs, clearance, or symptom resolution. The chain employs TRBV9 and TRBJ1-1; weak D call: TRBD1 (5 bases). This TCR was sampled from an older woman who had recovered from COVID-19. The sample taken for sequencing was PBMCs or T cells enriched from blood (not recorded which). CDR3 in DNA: TGTGCCAGCAGCGAAACAGGTAACACTGAAGCTTTCTTT. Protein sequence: CASSETGNTEAFF.